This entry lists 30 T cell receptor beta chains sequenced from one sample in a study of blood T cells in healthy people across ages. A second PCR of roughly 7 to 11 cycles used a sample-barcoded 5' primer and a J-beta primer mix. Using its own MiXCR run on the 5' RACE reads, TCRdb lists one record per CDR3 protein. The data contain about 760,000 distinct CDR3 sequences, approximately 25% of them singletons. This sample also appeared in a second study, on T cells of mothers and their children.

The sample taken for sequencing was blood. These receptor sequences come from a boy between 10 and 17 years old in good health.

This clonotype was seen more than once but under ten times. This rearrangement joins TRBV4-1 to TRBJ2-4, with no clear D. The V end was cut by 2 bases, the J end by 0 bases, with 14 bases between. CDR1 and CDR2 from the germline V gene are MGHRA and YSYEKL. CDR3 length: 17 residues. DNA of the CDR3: TGCGCCAGCAGCCAACCGAGGACCTCCCTAGCCAAAAACATTCAGTACTTC. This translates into CASSQPRTSLAKNIQYF.

CDR3 nucleotide sequence: TGTGCTAGTGGTTTGGCAGGCGGACTAGCGGGATCCAATGAGCAGTTCTTC. This encodes CASGLAGGLAGSNEQFF. This chain links TRBV12-5 with TRBJ2-1; 12 nucleotides agree with TRBD2. CDR1 and CDR2 from the germline V gene are LGHNT and FRNRAP. There are 17 residues in the CDR3. Trimming at V came to 1 base and at J to 6 bases, leaving 7 bases not matched to a gene.

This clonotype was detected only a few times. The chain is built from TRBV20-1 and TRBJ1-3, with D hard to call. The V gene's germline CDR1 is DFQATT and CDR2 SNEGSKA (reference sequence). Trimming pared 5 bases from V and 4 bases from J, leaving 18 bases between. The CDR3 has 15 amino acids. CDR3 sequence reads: CSASPTPQPGNTIYF. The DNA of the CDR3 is TGCAGTGCTTCTCCGACTCCACAGCCAGGAAACACCATATATTTT.

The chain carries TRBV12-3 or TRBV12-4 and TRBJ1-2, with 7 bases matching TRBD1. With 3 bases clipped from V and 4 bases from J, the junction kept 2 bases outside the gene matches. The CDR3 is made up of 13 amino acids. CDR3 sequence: CASSFRDSYGYTF. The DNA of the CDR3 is TGTGCCAGCAGTTTTAGGGACAGCTATGGCTACACCTTC.

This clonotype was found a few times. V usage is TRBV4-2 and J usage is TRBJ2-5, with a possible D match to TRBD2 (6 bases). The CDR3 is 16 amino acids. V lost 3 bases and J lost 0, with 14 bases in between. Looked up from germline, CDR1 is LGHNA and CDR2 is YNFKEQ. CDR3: CASSQAGTQYQETQYF. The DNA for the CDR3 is TGTGCCAGCAGCCAGGCCGGGACTCAGTACCAAGAGACCCAGTACTTC.

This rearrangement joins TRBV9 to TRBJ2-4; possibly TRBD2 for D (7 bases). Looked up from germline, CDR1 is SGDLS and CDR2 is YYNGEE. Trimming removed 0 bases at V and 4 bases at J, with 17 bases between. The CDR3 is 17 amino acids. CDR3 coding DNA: TGTGCCAGCAGCGTAGGTGGGGGAGGGGGAGGGAAAAACATTCAGTACTTC. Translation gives CASSVGGGGGGKNIQYF.

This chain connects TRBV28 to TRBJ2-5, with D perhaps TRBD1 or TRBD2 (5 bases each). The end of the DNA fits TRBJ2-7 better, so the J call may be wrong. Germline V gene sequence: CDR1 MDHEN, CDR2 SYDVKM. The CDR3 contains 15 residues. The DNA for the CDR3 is TGTGCCAGCAGTTCACCGGGGACGACGCCCTACGAGCAGTACTTC. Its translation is CASSSPGTTPYEQYF.

Here the CDR3 DNA reads TGTGCCAGCAGCTCTACCCCTTCAGCGGAGACCCAGTACTTC. This sequence encodes CASSSTPSAETQYF. The chain combines TRBV11-1 with TRBJ2-5; D uncertain. Trimming stripped 4 bases from V and 5 bases from J, with 14 bases between. This CDR3 is 14 amino acids long. The V gene's germline CDR1 is SGHAT and CDR2 FQDESV (reference sequence).

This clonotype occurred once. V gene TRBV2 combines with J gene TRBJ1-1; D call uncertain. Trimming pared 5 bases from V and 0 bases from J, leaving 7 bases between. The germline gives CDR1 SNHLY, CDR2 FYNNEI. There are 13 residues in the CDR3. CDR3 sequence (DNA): TGTGCCAGCAGTTCACTAATGAACACTGAAGCTTTCTTT. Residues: CASSSLMNTEAFF.

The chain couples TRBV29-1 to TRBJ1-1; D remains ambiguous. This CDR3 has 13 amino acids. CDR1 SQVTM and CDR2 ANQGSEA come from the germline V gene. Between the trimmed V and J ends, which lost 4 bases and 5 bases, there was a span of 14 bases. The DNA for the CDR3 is TGCAGCGTTGGGTCGACACTTTTGACTGAAGCTTTCTTT. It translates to CSVGSTLLTEAFF.

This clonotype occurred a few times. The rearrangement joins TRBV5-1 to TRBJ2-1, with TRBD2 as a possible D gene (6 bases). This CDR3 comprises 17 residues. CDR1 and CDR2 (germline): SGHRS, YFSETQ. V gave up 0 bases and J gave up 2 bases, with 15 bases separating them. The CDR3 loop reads CASSLVGGDPPYNEQFF. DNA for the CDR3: TGCGCCAGCAGCTTGGTAGGCGGGGACCCACCCTACAATGAGCAGTTCTTC.

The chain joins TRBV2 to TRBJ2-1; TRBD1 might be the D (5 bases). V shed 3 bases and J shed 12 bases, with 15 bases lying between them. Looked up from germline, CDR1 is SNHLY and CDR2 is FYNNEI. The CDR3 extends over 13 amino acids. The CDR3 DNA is TGTGCCAGCAGTGATCTCAACGGTGGGGCGCAGTTCTTC. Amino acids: CASSDLNGGAQFF.

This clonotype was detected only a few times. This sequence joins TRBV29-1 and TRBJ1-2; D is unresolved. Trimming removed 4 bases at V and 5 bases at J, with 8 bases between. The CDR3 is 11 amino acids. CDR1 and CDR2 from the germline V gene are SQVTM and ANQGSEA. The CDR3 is CSVAVSYGYTF. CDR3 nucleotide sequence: TGCAGCGTTGCGGTATCGTATGGCTACACCTTC.

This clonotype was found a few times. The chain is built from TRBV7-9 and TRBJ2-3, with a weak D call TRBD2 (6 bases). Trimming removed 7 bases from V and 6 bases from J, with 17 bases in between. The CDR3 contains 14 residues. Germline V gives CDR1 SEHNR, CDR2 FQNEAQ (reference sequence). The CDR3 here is CASTLGTVLDTQYF. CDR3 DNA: TGTGCCAGCACCCTCGGGACTGTCCTTGATACGCAGTATTTT. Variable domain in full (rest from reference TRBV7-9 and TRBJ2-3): DTGVSQNPRHKITKRGQNVTFRCDPISEHNRLYWYRQTLGQGPEFLTYFQNEAQLEKSRLLSDRFSAERPKGSFSTLEIQRTEQGDSAMYLCASTLGTVLDTQYFGPGTRLTVL.

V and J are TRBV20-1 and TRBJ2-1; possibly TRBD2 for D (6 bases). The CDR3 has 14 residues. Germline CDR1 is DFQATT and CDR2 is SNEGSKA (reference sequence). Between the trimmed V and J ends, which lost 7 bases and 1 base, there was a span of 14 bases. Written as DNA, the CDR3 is TGCAGTGTTATGATCGGGACTTCCTACAATGAGCAGTTCTTC. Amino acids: CSVMIGTSYNEQFF.

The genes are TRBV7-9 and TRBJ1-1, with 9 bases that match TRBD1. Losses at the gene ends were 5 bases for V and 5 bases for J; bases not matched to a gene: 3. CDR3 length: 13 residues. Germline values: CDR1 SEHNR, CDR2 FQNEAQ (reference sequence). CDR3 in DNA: TGTGCCAGCAGCGGACAGGGGCATACTGAAGCTTTCTTT. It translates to CASSGQGHTEAFF.

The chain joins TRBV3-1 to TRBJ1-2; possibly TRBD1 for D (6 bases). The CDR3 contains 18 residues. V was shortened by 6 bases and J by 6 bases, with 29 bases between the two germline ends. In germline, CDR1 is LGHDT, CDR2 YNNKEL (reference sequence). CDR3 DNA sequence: TGTGCCAGCAGTCACGCGCAGGGGACACCGTCAATTTTGGATGGCTACACCTTC. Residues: CASSHAQGTPSILDGYTF.

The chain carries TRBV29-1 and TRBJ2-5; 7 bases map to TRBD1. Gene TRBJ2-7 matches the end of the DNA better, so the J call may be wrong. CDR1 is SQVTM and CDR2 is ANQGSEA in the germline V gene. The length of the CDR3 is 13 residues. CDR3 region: CSVLRGPSYEQYF. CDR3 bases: TGCAGCGTTTTGAGGGGGCCCTCCTACGAGCAGTACTTC.

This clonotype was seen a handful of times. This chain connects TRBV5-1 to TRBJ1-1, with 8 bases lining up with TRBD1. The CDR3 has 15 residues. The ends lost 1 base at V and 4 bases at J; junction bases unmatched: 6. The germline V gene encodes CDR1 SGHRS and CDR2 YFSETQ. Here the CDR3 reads CASSLTTGVGTEAFF. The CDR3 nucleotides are TGCGCCAGCAGCTTGACGACAGGGGTGGGCACTGAAGCTTTCTTT.

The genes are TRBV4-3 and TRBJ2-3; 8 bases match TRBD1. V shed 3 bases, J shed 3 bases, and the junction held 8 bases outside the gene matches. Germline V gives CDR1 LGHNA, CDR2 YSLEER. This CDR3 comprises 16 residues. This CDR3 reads CASSHSGTGQTDTQYF. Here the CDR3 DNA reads TGCGCCAGCAGCCACTCCGGGACAGGTCAAACAGATACGCAGTATTTT.

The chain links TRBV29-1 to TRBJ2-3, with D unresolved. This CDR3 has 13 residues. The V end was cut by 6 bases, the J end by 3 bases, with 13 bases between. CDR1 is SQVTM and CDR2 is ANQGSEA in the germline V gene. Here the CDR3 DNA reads TGCAGCGTCGCGCCGTTCTATACAGATACGCAGTATTTT. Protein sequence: CSVAPFYTDTQYF.

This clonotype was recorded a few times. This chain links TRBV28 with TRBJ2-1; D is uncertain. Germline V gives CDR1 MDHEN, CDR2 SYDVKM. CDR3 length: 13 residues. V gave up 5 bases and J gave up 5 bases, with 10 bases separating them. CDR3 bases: TGTGCCAGCAGTCCCATAGTTAACAATGAGCAGTTCTTC. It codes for CASSPIVNNEQFF.

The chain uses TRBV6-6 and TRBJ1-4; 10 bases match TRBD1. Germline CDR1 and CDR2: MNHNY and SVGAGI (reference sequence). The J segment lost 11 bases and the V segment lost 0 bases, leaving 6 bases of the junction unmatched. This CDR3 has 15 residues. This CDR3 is CASSYSWDRGDKLFF. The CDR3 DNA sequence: TGTGCCAGCAGTTACTCGTGGGACAGGGGAGATAAACTGTTTTTT.

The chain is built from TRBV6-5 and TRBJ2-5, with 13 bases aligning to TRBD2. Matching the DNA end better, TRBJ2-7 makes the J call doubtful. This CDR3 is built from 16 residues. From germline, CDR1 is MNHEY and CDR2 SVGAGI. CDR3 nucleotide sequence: TGTGCCAGCAGTTACCCGACTAGCGGGGGGACCTACGAGCAGTACTTC. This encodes CASSYPTSGGTYEQYF.

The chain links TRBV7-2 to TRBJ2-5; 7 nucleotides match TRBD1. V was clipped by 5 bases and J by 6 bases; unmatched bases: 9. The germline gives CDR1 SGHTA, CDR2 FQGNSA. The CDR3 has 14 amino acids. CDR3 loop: CASSPGQAPQTQYF. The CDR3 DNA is TGTGCCAGCAGCCCCGGACAGGCGCCCCAGACCCAGTACTTC.

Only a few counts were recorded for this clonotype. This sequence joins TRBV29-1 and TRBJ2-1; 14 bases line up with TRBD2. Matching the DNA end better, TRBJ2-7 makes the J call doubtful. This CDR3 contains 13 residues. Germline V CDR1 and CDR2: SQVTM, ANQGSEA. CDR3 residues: CSVGTSGGYEQYF. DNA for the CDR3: TGCAGCGTCGGGACTAGCGGGGGTTACGAGCAGTACTTC.

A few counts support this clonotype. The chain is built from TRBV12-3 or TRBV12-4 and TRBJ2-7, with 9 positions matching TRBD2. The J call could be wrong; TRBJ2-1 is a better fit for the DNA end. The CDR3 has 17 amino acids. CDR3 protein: CASSPRREGRSYNEQFF. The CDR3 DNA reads TGTGCCAGCAGCCCCCGGCGGGAGGGCCGTTCCTACAATGAGCAGTTCTTC.

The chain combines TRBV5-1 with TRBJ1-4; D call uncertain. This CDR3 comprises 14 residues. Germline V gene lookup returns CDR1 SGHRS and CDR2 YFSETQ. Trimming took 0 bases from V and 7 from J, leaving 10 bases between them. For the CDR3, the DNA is TGCGCCAGCAGCTTGGACAGTCGAGCTGAAAAACTGTTTTTT. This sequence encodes CASSLDSRAEKLFF. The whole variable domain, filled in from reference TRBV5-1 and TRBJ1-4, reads KAGVTQTPRYLIKTRGQQVTLSCSPISGHRSVSWYQQTPGQGLQFLFEYFSETQRNKGNFPGRFSGRQFSNSRSEMNVSTLELGDSALYLCASSLDSRAEKLFFGSGTQLSVL.

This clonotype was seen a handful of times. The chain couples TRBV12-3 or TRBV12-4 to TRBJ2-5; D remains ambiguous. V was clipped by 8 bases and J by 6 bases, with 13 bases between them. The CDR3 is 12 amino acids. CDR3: CASGVTWKTQYF. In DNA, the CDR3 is TGTGCCAGCGGGGTTACCTGGAAGACCCAGTACTTC.

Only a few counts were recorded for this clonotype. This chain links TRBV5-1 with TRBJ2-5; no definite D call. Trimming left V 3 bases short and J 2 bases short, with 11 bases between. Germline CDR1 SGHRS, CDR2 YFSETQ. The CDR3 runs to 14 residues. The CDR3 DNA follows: TGCGCCAGCAGCTGGATGGAGACACAAGAGACCCAGTACTTC. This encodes CASSWMETQETQYF.